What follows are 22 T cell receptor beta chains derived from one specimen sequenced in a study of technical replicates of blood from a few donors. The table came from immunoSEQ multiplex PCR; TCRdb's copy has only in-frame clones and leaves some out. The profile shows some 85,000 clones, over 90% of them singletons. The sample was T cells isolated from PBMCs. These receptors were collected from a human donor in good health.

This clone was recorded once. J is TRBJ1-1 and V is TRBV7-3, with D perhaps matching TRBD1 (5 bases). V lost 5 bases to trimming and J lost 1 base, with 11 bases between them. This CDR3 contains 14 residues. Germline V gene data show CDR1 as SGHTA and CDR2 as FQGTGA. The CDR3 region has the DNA TGTGCCAGCAGCCTCGGACACTCGAACACTGAAGCTTTCTTT. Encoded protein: CASSLGHSNTEAFF.

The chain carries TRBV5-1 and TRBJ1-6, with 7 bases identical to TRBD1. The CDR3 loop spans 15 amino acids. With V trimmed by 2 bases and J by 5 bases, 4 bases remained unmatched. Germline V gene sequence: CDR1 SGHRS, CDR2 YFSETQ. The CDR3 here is CASSFSGTDNSPLHF. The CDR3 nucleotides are TGCGCCAGCAGCTTCTCCGGGACAGATAATTCACCCCTCCACTTT.

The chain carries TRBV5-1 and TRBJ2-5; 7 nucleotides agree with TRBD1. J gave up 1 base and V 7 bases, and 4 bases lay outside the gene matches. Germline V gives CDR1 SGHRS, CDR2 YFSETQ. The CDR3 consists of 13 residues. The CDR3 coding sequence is TGCGCCAGCTCGGGACAGCTCCAAGAGACCCAGTACTTC. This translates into CASSGQLQETQYF.

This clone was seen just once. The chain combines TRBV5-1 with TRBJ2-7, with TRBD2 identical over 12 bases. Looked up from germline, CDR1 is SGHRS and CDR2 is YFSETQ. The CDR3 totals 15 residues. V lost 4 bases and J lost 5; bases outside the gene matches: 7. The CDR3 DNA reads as TGCGCCAGCAGCCCTAGACTAGCGGGAGTCCACGAGCAGTACTTC. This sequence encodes CASSPRLAGVHEQYF.

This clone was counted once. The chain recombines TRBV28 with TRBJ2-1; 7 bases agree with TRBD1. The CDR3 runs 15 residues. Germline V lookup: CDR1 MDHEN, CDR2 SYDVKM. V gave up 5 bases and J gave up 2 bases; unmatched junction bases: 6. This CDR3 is CASSRDSETYNEQFF. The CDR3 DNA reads TGTGCCAGCAGTCGGGACAGCGAAACCTACAATGAGCAGTTCTTC. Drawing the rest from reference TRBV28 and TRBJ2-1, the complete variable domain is DVKVTQSSRYLVKRTGEKVFLECVQDMDHENMFWYRQDPGLGLRLIYFSYDVKMKEKGDIPEGYSVSREKKERFSLILESASTNQTSMYLCASSRDSETYNEQFFGPGTRLTVL.

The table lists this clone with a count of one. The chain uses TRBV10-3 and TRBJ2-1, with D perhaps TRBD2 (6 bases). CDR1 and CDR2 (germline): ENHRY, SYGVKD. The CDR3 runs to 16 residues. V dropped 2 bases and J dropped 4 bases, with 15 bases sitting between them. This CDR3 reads CAISETDGTLYNEQFF. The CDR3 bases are TGTGCCATCAGTGAGACAGACGGGACTCTTTACAATGAGCAGTTCTTC.

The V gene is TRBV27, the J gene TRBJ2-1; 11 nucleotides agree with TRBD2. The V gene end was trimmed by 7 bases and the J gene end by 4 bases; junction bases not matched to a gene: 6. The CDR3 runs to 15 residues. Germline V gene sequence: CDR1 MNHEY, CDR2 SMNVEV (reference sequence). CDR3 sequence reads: CASIPGTSGYNEQFF. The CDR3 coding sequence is TGTGCCAGCATCCCAGGGACTAGCGGTTACAATGAGCAGTTCTTC.

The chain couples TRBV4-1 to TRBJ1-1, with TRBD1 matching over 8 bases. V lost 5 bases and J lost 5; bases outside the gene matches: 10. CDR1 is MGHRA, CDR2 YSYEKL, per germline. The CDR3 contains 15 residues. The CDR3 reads CASSYGQGGGTEAFF. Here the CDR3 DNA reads TGCGCCAGCAGCTACGGACAGGGAGGAGGAACTGAAGCTTTCTTT.

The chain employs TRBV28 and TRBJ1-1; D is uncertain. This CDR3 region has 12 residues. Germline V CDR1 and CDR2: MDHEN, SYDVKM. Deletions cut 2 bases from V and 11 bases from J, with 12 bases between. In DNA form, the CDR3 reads TGTGCCAGCAGTTTAACAGCCACGAACGCTTTCTTT. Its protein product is CASSLTATNAFF.

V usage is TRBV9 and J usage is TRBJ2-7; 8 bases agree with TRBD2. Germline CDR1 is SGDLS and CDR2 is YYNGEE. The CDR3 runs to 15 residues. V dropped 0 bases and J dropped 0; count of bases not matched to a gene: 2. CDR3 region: CASSVGTSSSYEQYF. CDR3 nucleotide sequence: TGTGCCAGCAGCGTAGGGACTAGCAGCTCCTACGAGCAGTACTTC.

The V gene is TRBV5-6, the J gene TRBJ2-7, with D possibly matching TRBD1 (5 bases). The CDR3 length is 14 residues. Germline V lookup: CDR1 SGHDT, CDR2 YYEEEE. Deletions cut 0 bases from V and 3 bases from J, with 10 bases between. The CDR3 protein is CASSLDRSIYEQYF. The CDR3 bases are TGTGCCAGCAGCTTGGACAGGTCCATCTACGAGCAGTACTTC.

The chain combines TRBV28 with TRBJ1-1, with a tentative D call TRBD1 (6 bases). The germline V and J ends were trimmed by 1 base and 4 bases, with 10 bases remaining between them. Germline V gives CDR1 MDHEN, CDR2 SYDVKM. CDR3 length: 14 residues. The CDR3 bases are TGTGCCAGCAGTTTATCCAGAGGGGGCACTGAAGCTTTCTTT. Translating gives CASSLSRGGTEAFF.

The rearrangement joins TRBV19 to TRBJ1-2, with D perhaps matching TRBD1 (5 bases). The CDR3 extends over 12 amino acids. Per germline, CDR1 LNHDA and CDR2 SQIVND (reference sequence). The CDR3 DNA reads TGTGCTAGTGTCGGGGGGGAGGAGGGCTACACCTTC. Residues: CASVGGEEGYTF.

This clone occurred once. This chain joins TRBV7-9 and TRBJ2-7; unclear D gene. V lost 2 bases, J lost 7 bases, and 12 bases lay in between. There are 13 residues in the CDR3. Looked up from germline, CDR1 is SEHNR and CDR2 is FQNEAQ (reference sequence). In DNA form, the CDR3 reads TGTGCCAGCAGCTTAAACGACCTACAGGAGCAGTACTTC. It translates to CASSLNDLQEQYF.

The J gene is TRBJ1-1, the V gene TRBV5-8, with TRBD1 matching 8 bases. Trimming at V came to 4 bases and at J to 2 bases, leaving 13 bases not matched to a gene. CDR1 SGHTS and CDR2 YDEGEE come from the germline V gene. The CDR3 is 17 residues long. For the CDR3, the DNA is TGTGCCAGCAGCCCGCTCCTTGGACAGGGTTTAAACACTGAAGCTTTCTTT. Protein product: CASSPLLGQGLNTEAFF.

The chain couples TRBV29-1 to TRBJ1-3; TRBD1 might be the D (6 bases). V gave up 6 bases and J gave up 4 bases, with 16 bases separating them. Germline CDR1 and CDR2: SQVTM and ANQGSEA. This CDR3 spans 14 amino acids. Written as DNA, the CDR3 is TGCAGCGTCGAACCGAGGGGGTTCGGAAACACCATATATTTT. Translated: CSVEPRGFGNTIYF.

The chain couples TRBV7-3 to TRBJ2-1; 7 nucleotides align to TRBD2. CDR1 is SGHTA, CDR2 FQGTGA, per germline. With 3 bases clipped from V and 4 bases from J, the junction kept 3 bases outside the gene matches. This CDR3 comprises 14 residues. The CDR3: CASSLASGYNEQFF. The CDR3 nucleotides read TGTGCCAGCAGCTTGGCTAGCGGTTACAATGAGCAGTTCTTC.

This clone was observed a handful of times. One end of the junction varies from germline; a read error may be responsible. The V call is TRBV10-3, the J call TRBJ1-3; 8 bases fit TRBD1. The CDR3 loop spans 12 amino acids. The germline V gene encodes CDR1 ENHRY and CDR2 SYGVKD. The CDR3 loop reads CAISDTPGQANF. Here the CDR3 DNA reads TGTGCCATCAGTGATACCCCGGGACAGGCCAATTTT.

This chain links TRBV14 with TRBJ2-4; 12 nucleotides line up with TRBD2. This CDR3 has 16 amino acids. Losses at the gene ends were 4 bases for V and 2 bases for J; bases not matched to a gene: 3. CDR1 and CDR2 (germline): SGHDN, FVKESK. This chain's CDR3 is CASSPTSGSSKNIQYF. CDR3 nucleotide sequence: TGTGCCAGCAGCCCGACTAGCGGGAGTTCCAAAAACATTCAGTACTTC.

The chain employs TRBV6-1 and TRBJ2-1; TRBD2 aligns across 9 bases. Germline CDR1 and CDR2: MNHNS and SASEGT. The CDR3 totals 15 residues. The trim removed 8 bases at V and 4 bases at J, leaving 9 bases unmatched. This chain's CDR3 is CASVPSSGAYNEQFF. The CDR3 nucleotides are TGTGCCAGCGTACCCTCTAGCGGGGCTTACAATGAGCAGTTCTTC.

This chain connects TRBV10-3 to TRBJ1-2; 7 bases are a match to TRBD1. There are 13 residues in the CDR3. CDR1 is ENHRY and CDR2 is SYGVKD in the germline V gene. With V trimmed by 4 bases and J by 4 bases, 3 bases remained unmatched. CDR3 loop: CAISGDSTYGYTF. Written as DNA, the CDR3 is TGTGCCATCAGTGGGGACAGTACCTATGGCTACACCTTC.

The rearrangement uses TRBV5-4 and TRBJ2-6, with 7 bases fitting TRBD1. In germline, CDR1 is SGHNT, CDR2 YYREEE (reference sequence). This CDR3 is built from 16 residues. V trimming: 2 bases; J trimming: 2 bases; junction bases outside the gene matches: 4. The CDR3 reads CASSFPGQAGANVLTF. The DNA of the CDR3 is TGTGCCAGCAGCTTTCCCGGACAGGCTGGGGCCAACGTCCTGACTTTC.